This T cell receptor (beta chain) was sequenced for a study of blood T cells in healthy people across ages. Through a sample-barcoded 5' primer and a J-beta primer mix, a second PCR was run for 7 to 11 cycles. TCRdb reanalysed the 5' RACE reads using MiXCR and keeps one entry per CDR3 protein. Among 1,300,000 or so distinct CDR3 sequences listed, almost 60% were seen once. J lost 7 bases, V lost 7 bases, and 5 bases had no gene match. CDR1 is SQVTM, CDR2 ANQGSEA, per germline. CDR3 length: 13 residues. Whole-study results and caveats: Naive T cell percentage by flow cytometry tracked strongly with beta diversity. Long-lived donors had more naive CD4+ cells and higher diversity than aged donors.

The authors drew around 9.4 milliliters of peripheral blood from each donor. Every sample yielded at least 6.5 million isolated PBMCs. This clonotype was seen just once. Its antigen is unknown. The sequenced material came from blood. This chain uses TRBV29-1 with TRBJ1-6; 9 bases agree with TRBD1. The sequence derives from a man in his late teens or twenties in good health. CDR3 DNA: TGCAGCGCCCGCACAGGGGGCAATTCACCCCTCCACTTT. Its protein product is CSARTGGNSPLHF.